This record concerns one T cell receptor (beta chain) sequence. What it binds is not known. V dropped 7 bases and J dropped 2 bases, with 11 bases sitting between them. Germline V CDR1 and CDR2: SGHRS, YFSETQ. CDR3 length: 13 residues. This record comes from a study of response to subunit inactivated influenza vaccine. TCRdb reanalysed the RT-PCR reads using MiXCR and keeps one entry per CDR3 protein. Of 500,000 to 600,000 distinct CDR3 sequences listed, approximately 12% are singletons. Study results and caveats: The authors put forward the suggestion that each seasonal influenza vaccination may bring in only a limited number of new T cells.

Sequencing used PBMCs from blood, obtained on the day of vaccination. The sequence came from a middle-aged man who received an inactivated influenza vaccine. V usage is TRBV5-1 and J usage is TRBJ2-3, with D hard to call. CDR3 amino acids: CASYKEITDTQYF. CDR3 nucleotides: TGCGCCAGCTATAAGGAAATCACAGATACGCAGTATTTT. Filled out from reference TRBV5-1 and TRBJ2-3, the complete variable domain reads KAGVTQTPRYLIKTRGQQVTLSCSPISGHRSVSWYQQTPGQGLQFLFEYFSETQRNKGNFPGRFSGRQFSNSRSEMNVSTLELGDSALYLCASYKEITDTQYFGPGTRLTVL.